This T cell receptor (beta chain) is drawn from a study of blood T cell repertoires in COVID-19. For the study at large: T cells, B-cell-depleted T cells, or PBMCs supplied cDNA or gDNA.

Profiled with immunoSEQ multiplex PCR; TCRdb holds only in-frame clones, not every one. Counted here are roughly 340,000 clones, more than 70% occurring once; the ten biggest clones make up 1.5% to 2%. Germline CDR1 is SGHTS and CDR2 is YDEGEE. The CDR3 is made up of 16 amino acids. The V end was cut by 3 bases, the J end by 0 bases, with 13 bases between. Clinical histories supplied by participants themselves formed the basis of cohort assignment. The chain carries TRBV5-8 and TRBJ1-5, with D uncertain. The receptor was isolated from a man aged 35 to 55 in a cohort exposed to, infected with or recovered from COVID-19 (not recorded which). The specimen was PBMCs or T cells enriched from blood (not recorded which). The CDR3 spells CASSSKTKNSNQPQHF. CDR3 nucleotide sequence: TGTGCCAGCAGCTCCAAGACAAAAAATAGCAATCAGCCCCAGCATTTT. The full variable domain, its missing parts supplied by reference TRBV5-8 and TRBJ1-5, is EAGVTQSPTHLIKTRGQQATLRCSPISGHTSVYWYQQALGLGLQFLLWYDEGEERNRGNFPPRFSGRQFPNYSSELNVNALELEDSALYLCASSSKTKNSNQPQHFGDGTRLSIL.